Here is one T cell receptor beta chain with its context. Original processing notes: Amplified reference gene primers provided the basis for estimating nucleated cell counts. The repertoire was sequenced with immunoSEQ multiplex PCR; TCRdb's copy has only in-frame clones and lacks some. D and trimming come from the DNA, and the V and J calls and clone size come from that table. The sample lists roughly 79,000 clones, roughly 84% occurring once. The record originates from a study of blood T cell repertoires in COVID-19. Looking at the study overall: COVID-19 samples collected from the United States, Italy and Spain covered acute and convalescent phases.

CDR1 and CDR2 from the germline V gene are MNHEY and SMNVEV (reference sequence). This CDR3 has 16 residues. Unmatched junction bases numbered 9, after V lost 8 bases and J lost 0 bases. Sequencing used peripheral blood. J is TRBJ2-1 and V is TRBV27, with TRBD1 matching over 8 bases. This TCR was recovered from a man aged 45 to 65 with acute or convalescent COVID-19. In DNA, the CDR3 is TGTGCCAGCCTCCGACAGGGGCCCCTCTCCTACAATGAGCAGTTCTTC. Its translation: CASLRQGPLSYNEQFF.